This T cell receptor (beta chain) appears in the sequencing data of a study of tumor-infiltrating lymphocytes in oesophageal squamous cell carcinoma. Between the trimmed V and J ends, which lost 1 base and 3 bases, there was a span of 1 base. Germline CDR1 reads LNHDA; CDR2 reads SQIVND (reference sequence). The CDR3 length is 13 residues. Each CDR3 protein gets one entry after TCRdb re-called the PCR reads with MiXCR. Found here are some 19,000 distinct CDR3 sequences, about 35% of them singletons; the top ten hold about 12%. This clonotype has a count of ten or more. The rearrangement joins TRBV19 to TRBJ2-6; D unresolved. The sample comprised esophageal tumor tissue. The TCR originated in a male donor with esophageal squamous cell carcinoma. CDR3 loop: CASSIGGANVLTF. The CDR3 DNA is TGTGCCAGTAGTATAGGTGGGGCCAACGTCCTGACTTTC.